This record concerns one TCR beta chain sequence. No antigen is known for it. Sequencing was performed with immunoSEQ multiplex PCR; in TCRdb, only in-frame clones are kept and a portion is missing. The sample shows under 35,000 clones, over 55% of them seen only once. V was clipped by 5 bases and J by 2 bases, with 9 bases between them. Germline V gene data show CDR1 as WNHNN and CDR2 as SYGVQD (reference sequence). The CDR3 runs 13 residues. These data belong to a study of vaccination effects on CD4 cells after COVID-19. In the study overall: Post-vaccine draws lagged the second dose by a median of 72 days. Points from the study as a whole: Cross-reactivity with common cold coronaviruses was shown by only 1 of 255 vaccine-induced clones in healthy vaccinees.

Antigen-specific CD4+ T cells expanded by the ViraFEST assay with viral peptide pools were then sequenced. At the end of around eleven days of culture, CD4+ T cells were isolated. Two-dose vaccination with either BNT162b2 or mRNA-1273 was given to the participants. Two million PBMC were seeded per well and grown in the presence of 10 IU/ml IL-2 and around 11 ug/ml peptides. Replacing half the medium with IL-2 medium was done on days 3 and 7. Source: CD4+ T cells from PBMCs cultured with HCoV-NL63 spike peptides, taken after COVID-19 vaccination. This TCR derives from a human donor who received a COVID-19 vaccine. This sequence joins TRBV10-1 and TRBJ2-5, with D perhaps assigned TRBD1 or TRBD2 (6 bases each). In DNA, the CDR3 is TGCGCCAGCAGTAAGGGGGGACAAGAGACCCAGTACTTC. Translating it yields CASSKGGQETQYF.